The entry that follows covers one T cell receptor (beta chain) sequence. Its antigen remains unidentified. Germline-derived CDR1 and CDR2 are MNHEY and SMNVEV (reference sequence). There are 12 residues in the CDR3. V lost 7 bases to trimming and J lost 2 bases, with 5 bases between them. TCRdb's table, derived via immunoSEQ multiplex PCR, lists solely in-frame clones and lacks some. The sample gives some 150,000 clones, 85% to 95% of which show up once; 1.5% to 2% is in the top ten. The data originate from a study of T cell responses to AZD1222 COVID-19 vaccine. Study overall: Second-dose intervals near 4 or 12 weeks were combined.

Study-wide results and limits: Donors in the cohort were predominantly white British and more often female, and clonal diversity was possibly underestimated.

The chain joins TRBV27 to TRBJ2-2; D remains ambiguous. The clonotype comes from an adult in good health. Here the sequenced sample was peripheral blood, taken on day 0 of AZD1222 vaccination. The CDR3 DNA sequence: TGTGCCAGCAAGGGCAACACCGGGGAGCTGTTTTTT. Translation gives CASKGNTGELFF.